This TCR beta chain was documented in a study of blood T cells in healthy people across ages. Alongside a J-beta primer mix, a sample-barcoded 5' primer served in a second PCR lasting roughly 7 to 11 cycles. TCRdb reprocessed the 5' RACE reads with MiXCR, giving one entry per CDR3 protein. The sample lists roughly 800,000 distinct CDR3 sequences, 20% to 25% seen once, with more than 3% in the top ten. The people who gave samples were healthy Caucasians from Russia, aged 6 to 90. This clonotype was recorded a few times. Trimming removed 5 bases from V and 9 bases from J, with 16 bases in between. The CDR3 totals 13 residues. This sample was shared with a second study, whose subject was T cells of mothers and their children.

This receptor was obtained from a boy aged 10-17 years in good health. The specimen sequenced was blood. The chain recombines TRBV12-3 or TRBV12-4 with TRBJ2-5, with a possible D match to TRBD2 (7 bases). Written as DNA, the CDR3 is TGTGCCAGCAGTGGGGGGGGCGCTTCGGCCCAGTACTTC. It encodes CASSGGGASAQYF.